This TCR beta chain was profiled in a study of blood T cell repertoires in COVID-19. The germline gives CDR1 KGHSH, CDR2 LQKENI. The CDR3 spans 16 residues. The V and J ends lost 1 base and 9 bases respectively, with 19 bases between them. Details on this clone: Other nucleotide sequences in the sample specify the same CDR3.

Per the original data handling: The authors estimated nucleated cell counts from reference gene primer amplification. Generated by immunoSEQ multiplex PCR, the TCRdb table keeps only in-frame clones and is missing some. That table furnishes V, J and clone size, whereas the DNA furnished D and trimming. The sample records about 140,000 clones, over 75% being singletons. The chain uses TRBV18 and TRBJ2-1, with D unresolved. The sequence came from a man in his 70s with acute or convalescent COVID-19. The specimen was peripheral blood. The CDR3 bases are TGTGCCAGCTCACCACGGCCCGACAACCGTCCAAGTGAGCAGTTCTTC. Its protein is CASSPRPDNRPSEQFF.